This T cell receptor (beta chain) was obtained from a study of identifying expanded T cells in peripheral blood. Study-level points and caveats: Roughly 1.2 clones differed between technical replicates, versus approximately 17 and 20 over time.

Collection occurred without any documented infections or immune events in donors. Turning to this clone: What it binds is not known.

The CDR3 runs to 13 residues. V lost 3 bases and J lost 0, with 5 bases in between. CDR1 and CDR2 from the germline V gene are SGHNT and YENEEA. Repertoires were generated with immunoSEQ multiplex PCR, while TCRdb's copy carries only in-frame clones and drops some. This table holds over 80,000 clones, 70% to 90% found once. Sequenced sample: blood. V gene TRBV11-3 combines with J gene TRBJ1-1, with unresolved D. The receptor's source is a person between 18 and 75 years old in good health. The CDR3 DNA sequence: TGTGCCAGCAGCTTTCTTATGAACACTGAAGCTTTCTTT. Translating gives CASSFLMNTEAFF.